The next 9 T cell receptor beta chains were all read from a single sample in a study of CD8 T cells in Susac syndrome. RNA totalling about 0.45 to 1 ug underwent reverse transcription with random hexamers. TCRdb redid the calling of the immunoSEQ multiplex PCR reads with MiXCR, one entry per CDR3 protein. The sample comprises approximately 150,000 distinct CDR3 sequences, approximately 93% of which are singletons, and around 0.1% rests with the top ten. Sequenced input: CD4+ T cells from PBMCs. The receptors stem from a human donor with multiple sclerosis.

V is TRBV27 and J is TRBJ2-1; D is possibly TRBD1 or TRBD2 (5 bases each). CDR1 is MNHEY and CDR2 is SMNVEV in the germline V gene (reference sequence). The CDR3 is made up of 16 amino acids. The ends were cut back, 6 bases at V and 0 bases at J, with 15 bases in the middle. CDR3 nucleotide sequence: TGTGCCAGCAGGCCGACCGGGACCAGCTCCTACAATGAGCAGTTCTTC. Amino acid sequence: CASRPTGTSSYNEQFF.

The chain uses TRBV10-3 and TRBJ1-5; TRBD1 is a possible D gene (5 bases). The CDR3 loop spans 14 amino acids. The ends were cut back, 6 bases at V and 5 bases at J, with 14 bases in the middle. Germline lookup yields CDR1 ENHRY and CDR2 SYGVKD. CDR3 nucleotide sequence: TGTGCCATCAGGAAACAGGTAGGAGATCAGCCCCAGCATTTT. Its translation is CAIRKQVGDQPQHF.

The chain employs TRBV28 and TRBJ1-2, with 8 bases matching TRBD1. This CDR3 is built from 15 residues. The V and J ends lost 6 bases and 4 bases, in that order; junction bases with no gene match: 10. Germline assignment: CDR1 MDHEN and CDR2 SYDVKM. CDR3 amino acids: CASRTGDRIGYGYTF. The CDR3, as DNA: TGTGCCAGCAGAACGGGGGACAGGATAGGCTATGGCTACACCTTC.

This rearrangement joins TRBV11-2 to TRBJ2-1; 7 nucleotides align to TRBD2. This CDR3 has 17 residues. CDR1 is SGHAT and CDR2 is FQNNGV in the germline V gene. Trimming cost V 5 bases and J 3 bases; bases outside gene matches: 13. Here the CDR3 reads CASSPGARGVFYNEQFF. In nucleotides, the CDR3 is TGTGCCAGCAGCCCAGGCGCCCGGGGGGTTTTCTACAATGAGCAGTTCTTC.

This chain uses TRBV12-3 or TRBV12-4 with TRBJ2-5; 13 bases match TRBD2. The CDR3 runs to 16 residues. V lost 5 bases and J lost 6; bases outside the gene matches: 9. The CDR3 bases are TGTGCCAGCAGTCTTAAGGGGGGACTAGCGGGAAAGACCCAGTACTTC. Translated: CASSLKGGLAGKTQYF.

This CDR3 is CASSGRSLTNTGELFF. The CDR3 nucleotides read TGTGCCAGCAGCGGGAGAAGTCTAACGAACACCGGGGAGCTGTTTTTT. The J gene is TRBJ2-2, the V gene TRBV2; tentative D call: TRBD2 (6 bases). Germline loops: CDR1 SNHLY, CDR2 FYNNEI. CDR3 length equals 16 residues. V was cut by 6 bases and J by 0 bases, with 14 bases left in between.

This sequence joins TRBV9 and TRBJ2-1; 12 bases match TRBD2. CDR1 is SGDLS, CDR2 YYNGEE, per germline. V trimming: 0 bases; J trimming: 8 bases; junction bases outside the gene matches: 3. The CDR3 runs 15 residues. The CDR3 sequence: CASSVELAGGYEQFF. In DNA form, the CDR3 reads TGTGCCAGCAGCGTAGAACTAGCGGGAGGATATGAGCAGTTCTTC.

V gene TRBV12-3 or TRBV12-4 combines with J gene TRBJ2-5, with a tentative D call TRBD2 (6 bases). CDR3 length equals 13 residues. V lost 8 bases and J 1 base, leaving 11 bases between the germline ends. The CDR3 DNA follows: TGTGCCAGCGGGGGACTTGGCCAAGAGACCCAGTACTTC. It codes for CASGGLGQETQYF.

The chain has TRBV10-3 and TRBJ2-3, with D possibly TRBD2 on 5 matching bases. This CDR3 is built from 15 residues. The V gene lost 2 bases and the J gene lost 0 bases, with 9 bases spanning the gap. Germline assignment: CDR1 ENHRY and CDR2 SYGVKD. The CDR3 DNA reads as TGTGCCATCAGTGAGGGTAGAGGGAGCACAGATACGCAGTATTTT. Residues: CAISEGRGSTDTQYF.